This is a list of T cell receptor beta chains from one sample in a study of a mutant IDH1 vaccine in newly diagnosed glioma. Their target antigens are unknown. Some clones are missing from TCRdb's copy, which holds only in-frame ones; the method was immunoSEQ multiplex PCR. The profile shows 45,000 to 70,000 clones, over 70% of them singletons. Sequencing used PBMCs, obtained from a glioma patient whose treatment included an IDH1 peptide vaccine. All receptors come from a man aged 30-40 years with glioma. The CDR3 runs from the conserved cysteine through the conserved F or W. A D gene is named only where the DNA matches it firmly. The size field is filled for only some rows; it gives once, few, many or a size class.

TRBJ2-1 - TRBV27 - CASSLRQASSYNEQFF TGTGCCAGCAGTTTAAGACAGGCGAGCTCCTACAATGAGCAGTTCTTC
TRBJ2-3 TRBD2 TRBV4-1 - CASSQGGLAGTDTQYF TGCGCCAGCAGCCAAGGGGGACTAGCGGGTACAGATACGCAGTATTTT
TRBJ1-1 TRBD1 TRBV25-1 - CASTQGTNTEAFF TGTGCCAGCACACAGGGGACGAACACTGAAGCTTTCTTT
TRBJ1-2 - TRBV19 - CASSPGSSDYGYTF TGTGCCAGTAGTCCTGGATCGAGTGACTATGGCTACACCTTC
TRBJ1-4 - TRBV5-1 - CASSFLSVGEKLFF TGCGCCAGCAGCTTTCTGTCTGTAGGCGAAAAACTGTTTTTT
TRBJ2-7 TRBD1 TRBV20-1 - CSVGQGYEQYF TGCAGTGTGGGACAGGGCTACGAGCAGTACTTC
TRBJ2-5 - TRBV5-6 - CASSSQQETQYF TGTGCCAGCAGCAGTCAACAAGAGACCCAGTACTTC
TRBJ1-5 TRBD1 TRBV6-5 few CASRGTGFNQPQHF TGTGCCAGCAGGGGGACAGGGTTCAATCAGCCCCAGCATTTT
TRBJ2-2 - TRBV5-4 - CASSLESPFASPGELFF TGTGCCAGCAGCTTGGAAAGCCCTTTTGCCTCACCGGGGGAGCTGTTTTTT
TRBJ1-2 TRBD1 TRBV4-1 - CASSQELQGAALGGYTF TGCGCCAGCAGCCAAGAACTACAGGGGGCTGCTCTTGGTGGCTACACCTTC
TRBJ2-1 - TRBV9 - CASSSPLGGAGLNEQFF TGTGCCAGCAGCTCCCCTTTGGGGGGGGCGGGGCTCAATGAGCAGTTCTTC
TRBJ1-1 - TRBV19 - CASSIRTDMNTEAFF TGTGCCAGTAGTATAAGGACGGATATGAACACTGAAGCTTTCTTT
TRBJ2-3 - TRBV25-1 once CASISRWAATDTQYF TGTGCCAGCATTTCTAGATGGGCAGCCACAGATACGCAGTATTTT
TRBJ2-2 - TRBV7-6 - CASSWDWNTGELFF TGTGCCAGCAGCTGGGACTGGAACACCGGGGAGCTGTTTTTT
TRBJ2-4 - TRBV6-6 few CASRAIWKKAKNIQYF TGTGCCAGCCGGGCCATCTGGAAGAAGGCCAAAAACATTCAGTACTTC
TRBJ2-7 - TRBV10-3 - CAISASTDLSYEQYF TGTGCCATCAGTGCGTCTACAGACCTTTCCTACGAGCAGTACTTC
TRBJ1-5 - TRBV7-9 few CASSLGLAVQPQHF TGTGCCAGCAGCTTAGGCCTTGCCGTCCAGCCCCAGCATTTT
TRBJ1-1 - TRBV28 - CASSLIVRTSNTEAFF TGTGCCAGCAGTTTAATCGTACGGACGTCGAACACTGAAGCTTTCTTT
TRBJ1-4 TRBD1 TRBV6-6 - CASRDRDRGGEKLFF TGTGCCAGCAGGGACCGGGACAGGGGAGGGGAAAAACTGTTTTTT
TRBJ2-1 - TRBV5-1 - CASSSETFSYNEQFF TGCGCCAGCAGCTCTGAGACATTCTCCTACAATGAGCAGTTCTTC
TRBJ1-1 - TRBV29-1 - CSATTGGGRTEAFF TGCAGCGCAACGACGGGGGGAGGACGAACTGAAGCTTTCTTT
TRBJ1-2 TRBD1 TRBV7-8 few CASSPRTGAQSYGYTF TGTGCCAGCAGCCCTAGGACAGGGGCACAGTCCTATGGCTACACCTTC
TRBJ2-7 - TRBV7-6 - CASSRAGAGYEQYF TGTGCCAGCAGCCGGGCGGGGGCCGGGTACGAGCAGTACTTC
TRBJ1-3 - TRBV5-1 - CASSLEAGILSGNTIYF TGCGCCAGCAGCTTGGAGGCAGGGATACTCTCTGGAAACACCATATATTTT
TRBJ2-7 - TRBV13 - CASSPRPGVYEQYF TGTGCCAGCAGCCCTAGGCCAGGGGTCTACGAGCAGTACTTC
TRBJ1-1 - TRBV5-5 - CASSLYSGPTEAFF TGTGCCAGCAGCTTATATTCAGGGCCCACTGAAGCTTTCTTT
TRBJ1-1 - TRBV2 few CASRGWGVSTEAFF TGTGCCAGCCGAGGTTGGGGGGTAAGCACTGAAGCTTTCTTT
TRBJ2-1 - TRBV6-6 - CASSYLGGQGGEQFF TGTGCCAGCAGTTACTTGGGGGGGCAAGGTGGTGAGCAGTTCTTC
TRBJ2-2 - TRBV19 - CASSILGGRDTGELFF TGTGCCAGTAGTATACTGGGGGGGCGAGACACCGGGGAGCTGTTTTTT
TRBJ2-5 - TRBV28 - CASSLPTVQETQYF TGTGCCAGCAGCCTGCCGACAGTACAAGAGACCCAGTACTTC
TRBJ1-2 - TRBV19 once CASSIDVVYGYTF TGTGCCAGTAGTATAGATGTGGTCTATGGCTACACCTTC
TRBJ2-5 - TRBV7-9 - CASSPPGAGDGAQYF TGTGCCAGCAGCCCTCCCGGGGCAGGGGACGGGGCCCAGTACTTC
TRBJ2-6 - TRBV4-1 once CASRDGRRALSGANVLTF TGCGCCAGCAGGGACGGGCGTCGGGCCCTCTCTGGGGCCAACGTCCTGACTTTC
TRBJ2-7 - TRBV5-8 - CASSFQPLNGEQYF TGTGCCAGCAGCTTTCAACCATTAAACGGCGAGCAGTACTTC
TRBJ1-3 - TRBV13 - CASSRPDRPGTGNTIYF TGTGCCAGCAGCCGACCCGACCGGCCGGGGACTGGAAACACCATATATTTT